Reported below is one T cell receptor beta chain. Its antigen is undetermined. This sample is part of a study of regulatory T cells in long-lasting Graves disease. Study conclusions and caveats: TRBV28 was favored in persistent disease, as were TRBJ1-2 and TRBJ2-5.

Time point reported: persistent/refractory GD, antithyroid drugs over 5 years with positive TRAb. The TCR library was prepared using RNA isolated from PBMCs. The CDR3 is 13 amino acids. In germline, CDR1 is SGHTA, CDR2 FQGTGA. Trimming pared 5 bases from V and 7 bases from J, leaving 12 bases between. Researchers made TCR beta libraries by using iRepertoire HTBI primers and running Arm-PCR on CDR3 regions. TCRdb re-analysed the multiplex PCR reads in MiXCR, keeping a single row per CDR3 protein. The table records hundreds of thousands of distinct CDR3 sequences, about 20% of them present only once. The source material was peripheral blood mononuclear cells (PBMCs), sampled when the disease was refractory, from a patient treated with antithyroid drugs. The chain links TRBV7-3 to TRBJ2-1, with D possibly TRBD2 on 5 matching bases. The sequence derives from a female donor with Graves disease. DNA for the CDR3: TGTGCCAGCAGCAGCTCGAGCGGAAATGAGCAGTTCTTC. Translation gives CASSSSSGNEQFF.